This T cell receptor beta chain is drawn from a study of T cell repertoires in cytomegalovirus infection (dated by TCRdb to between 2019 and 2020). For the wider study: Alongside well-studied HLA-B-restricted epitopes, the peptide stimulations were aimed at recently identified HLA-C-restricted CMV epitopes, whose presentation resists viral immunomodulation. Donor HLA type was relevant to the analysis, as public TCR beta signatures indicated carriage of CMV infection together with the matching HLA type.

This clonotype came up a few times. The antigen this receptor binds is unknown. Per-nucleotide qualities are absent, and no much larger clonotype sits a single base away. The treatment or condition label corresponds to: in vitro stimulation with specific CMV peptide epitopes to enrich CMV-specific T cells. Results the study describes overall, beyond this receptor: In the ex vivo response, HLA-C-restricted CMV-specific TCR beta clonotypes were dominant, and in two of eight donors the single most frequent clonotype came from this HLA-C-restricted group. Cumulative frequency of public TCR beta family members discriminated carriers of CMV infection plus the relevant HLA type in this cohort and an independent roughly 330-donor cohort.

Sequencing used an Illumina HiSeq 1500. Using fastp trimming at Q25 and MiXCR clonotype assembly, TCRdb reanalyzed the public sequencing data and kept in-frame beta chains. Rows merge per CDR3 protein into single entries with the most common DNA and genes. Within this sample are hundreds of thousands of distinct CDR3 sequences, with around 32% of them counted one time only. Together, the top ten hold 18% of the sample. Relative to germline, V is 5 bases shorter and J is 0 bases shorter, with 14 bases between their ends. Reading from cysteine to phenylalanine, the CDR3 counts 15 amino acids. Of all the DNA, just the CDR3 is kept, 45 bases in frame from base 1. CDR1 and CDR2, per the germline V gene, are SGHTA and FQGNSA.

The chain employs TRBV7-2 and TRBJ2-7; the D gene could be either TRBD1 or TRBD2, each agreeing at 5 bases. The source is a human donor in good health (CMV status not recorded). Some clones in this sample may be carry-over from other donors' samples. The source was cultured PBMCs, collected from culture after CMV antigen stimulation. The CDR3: CASSTWDRSSYEQYF. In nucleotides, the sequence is TGTGCCAGCAGCACATGGGACCGGAGCTCCTACGAGCAGTACTTC.